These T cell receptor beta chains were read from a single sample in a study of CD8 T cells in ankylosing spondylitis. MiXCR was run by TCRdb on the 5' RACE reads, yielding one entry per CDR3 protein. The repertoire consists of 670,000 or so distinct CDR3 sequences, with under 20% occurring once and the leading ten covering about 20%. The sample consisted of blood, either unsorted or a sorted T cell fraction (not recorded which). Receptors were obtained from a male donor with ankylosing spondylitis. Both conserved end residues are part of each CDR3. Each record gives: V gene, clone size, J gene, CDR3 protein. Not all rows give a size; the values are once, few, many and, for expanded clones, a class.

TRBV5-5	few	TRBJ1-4	CASSFRGGYDNEKLFF
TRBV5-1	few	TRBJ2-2	CASSLKTGNTGELFF
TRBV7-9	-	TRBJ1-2	CASSLDGGRDGYTF
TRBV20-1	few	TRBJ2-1	CSAAPPGSARRYNEQFF
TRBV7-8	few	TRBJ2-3	CASSLSWTALDSTDTQYF
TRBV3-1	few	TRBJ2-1	CASSQSLGEQFF
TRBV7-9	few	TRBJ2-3	CASSQLAGGDADTQYF
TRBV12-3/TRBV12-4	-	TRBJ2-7	CASSLGTGRSSYEQYF
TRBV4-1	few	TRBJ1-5	CASSQSPGGYNQPQHF
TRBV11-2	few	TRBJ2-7	CASTLGWESTYEQYF
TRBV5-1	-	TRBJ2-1	CASSTGSPSYNEQFF
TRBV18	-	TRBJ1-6	CASSLTGGRSPLHF
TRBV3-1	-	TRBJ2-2	CASSQDKWYTISNTGELFF
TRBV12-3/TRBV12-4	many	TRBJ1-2	CASSLALGAGGYTF
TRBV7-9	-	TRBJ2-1	CASSWSGGGGNEQFF
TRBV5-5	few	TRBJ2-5	CASSLRGTGPRETQYF
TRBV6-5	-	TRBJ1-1	CASSASGTEAFF
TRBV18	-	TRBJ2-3	CASSPQGSYTDTQYF
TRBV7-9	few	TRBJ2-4	CASSLGTDPGTKNIQYF
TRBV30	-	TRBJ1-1	CAWSGTANMNTEAFF
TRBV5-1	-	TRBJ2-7	CASSPSGGIYEQYF
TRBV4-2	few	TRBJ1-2	CASSQGSWQGEIYGYTF
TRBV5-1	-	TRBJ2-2	CASSQTGLTGELFF
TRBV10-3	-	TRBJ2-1	CAISEPGQDNEQFF